This TCR beta chain was identified in a study of blood T cell repertoires in COVID-19. About the study: Specimens from acute and convalescent COVID-19 originated in the United States, Italy and Spain. Sample material is recorded as cDNA or gDNA derived from T cells, B-cell-depleted T cells, or PBMCs.

Per the study methods: Amplification of reference gene primers provided the estimated nucleated cell counts. Sequenced by immunoSEQ multiplex PCR; TCRdb stores in-frame clones only, minus some. The V and J calls and clone size come from that table; D and trimming were worked out from the DNA. The sample carries roughly 330,000 clones, 86% recorded once. The germline gives CDR1 SGHRS, CDR2 YFSETQ. The CDR3 covers 15 residues. Between the trimmed V and J ends, which lost 4 bases and 0 bases, there was a span of 12 bases. This chain links TRBV5-1 with TRBJ2-3; D perhaps matches TRBD1 (6 bases). This receptor was obtained from a woman between 45 and 65 years old with acute or convalescent COVID-19. Specimen: peripheral blood. The CDR3 loop reads CASSHWTVSTDTQYF. The CDR3 DNA follows: TGCGCCAGCAGCCACTGGACAGTAAGCACAGATACGCAGTATTTT. Complete variable domain (other parts from reference TRBV5-1 and TRBJ2-3): KAGVTQTPRYLIKTRGQQVTLSCSPISGHRSVSWYQQTPGQGLQFLFEYFSETQRNKGNFPGRFSGRQFSNSRSEMNVSTLELGDSALYLCASSHWTVSTDTQYFGPGTRLTVL.